What follows is one T cell receptor beta chain and its context. The data were produced by immunoSEQ multiplex PCR, yet TCRdb's version contains in-frame clones alone and is incomplete. The table has approximately 270,000 clones, roughly four fifths seen once. The sample belongs to a study of blood T cell repertoires in COVID-19. The CDR3 has 13 amino acids. Germline V gene sequence: CDR1 LNHNV, CDR2 YYDKDF (reference sequence). Trimming pared 1 base from V and 12 bases from J, leaving 13 bases between. The chain has TRBV15 and TRBJ1-3, with D possibly being TRBD1 (5 bases). The sequenced sample consisted of peripheral blood. This TCR derives from a person between 65 and 80 years old with COVID-19, enrolled during active disease. The CDR3 protein is CATSRVEGQGIYF. In DNA, the CDR3 is TGTGCCACCAGCAGAGTGGAGGGGCAGGGCATATATTTT. Looking up the rest from reference TRBV15 and TRBJ1-3 gives the full variable domain: DAMVIQNPRYQVTQFGKPVTLSCSQTLNHNVMYWYQQKSSQAPKLLFHYYDKDFNNEADTPDNFQSRRPNTSFCFLDIRSPGLGDTAMYLCATSRVEGQGIYFGEGSWLTVV.